This TCR beta chain was recovered during a study of identical twins. The CDR3 totals 17 residues. Germline lookup yields CDR1 MGHRA and CDR2 YSYEKL. V was clipped by 2 bases and J by 6 bases; unmatched bases: 14. Each CDR3 protein gets one entry after TCRdb re-called the 5' RACE reads with MiXCR. This sample carries about 700,000 distinct CDR3 sequences, over 8.5% of them seen once, and the ten largest clones take more than 0.75%. This clonotype was found a few times. These data also featured in a second study, about yellow fever vaccine responses in identical twins.

The V gene is TRBV4-1, the J gene TRBJ2-3, with 7 bases that match TRBD1. The sequence was obtained from a woman younger than 30 in good health. Material: PBMCs. DNA for the CDR3: TGCGCCAGCAGCCAACGGGGACAGAGCTTTTCACAGGATACGCAGTATTTT. Translating it yields CASSQRGQSFSQDTQYF.